Each of the 25 T cell receptor beta chains below was sequenced from the same sample in a study of chemoradiotherapy in HPV16-positive cancers (dated by TCRdb to between 2020 and 2023). Library generation was performed with the immunoSEQ multiplex PCR assay. Sourced from immuneACCESS, this table was stored by TCRdb with only in-frame sequences that have V and J called. A share of the clones is absent; for the studies checked, an unresolved V gene accounts for under half, and the remainder has no known explanation. This sample comprises some 70,000 clones, around nine tenths of them detected only once. The ten largest account for over 4% of the sample. The sample in question was blood, obtained from a patient who underwent chemoradiotherapy. These receptors originate from a human donor with HPV-associated anogenital cancer.

This clone was picked up one time. The chain joins TRBV6-5 to TRBJ1-6; 9 nucleotides match TRBD1. CDR3 length: 13 residues. The V and J ends lost 11 bases and 10 bases, in that order; junction bases with no gene match: 9. Germline V lookup: CDR1 MNHEY, CDR2 SVGAGI. The CDR3 DNA reads TGTGCCGTTCGGGACAGGGTAGGATCACCCCTCCACTTT. Translating it yields CAVRDRVGSPLHF.

A word on this clone: This same CDR3 is encoded by further DNA sequences in the sample. The chain is built from TRBV7-9 and TRBJ1-2; no clear D gene. Germline CDR1 and CDR2: SEHNR and FQNEAQ (reference sequence). Trimming pared 1 base from V and 8 bases from J, leaving 11 bases between. This CDR3 has 13 residues. CDR3 sequence: CASSLDTDRGYTF. For the CDR3, the DNA is TGTGCCAGCAGCTTAGATACGGATCGAGGCTACACCTTC.

The chain has TRBV6-1 and TRBJ1-1, with a weak D call TRBD1 (5 bases). Trimming pared 1 base from V and 0 bases from J, leaving 6 bases between. Germline V gives CDR1 MNHNS, CDR2 SASEGT. CDR3 length: 14 amino acids. The CDR3: CASSEGGLNTEAFF. The CDR3 bases are TGTGCCAGCAGTGAAGGGGGGTTGAACACTGAAGCTTTCTTT.

The genes are TRBV5-6 and TRBJ1-6; D gene ambiguous. The length of the CDR3 is 15 residues. CDR1 and CDR2 from the germline V gene are SGHDT and YYEEEE. The germline V and J ends were trimmed by 5 bases and 9 bases, with 18 bases remaining between them. CDR3 DNA sequence: TGTGCCAGCAGGTCGAGTCCCGAGGGAATTTCACCCCTCCACTTT. Its translation: CASRSSPEGISPLHF.

This sequence joins TRBV18 and TRBJ2-7, with D possibly TRBD2 on 5 matching bases. The V end was cut by 5 bases, the J end by 2 bases, with 22 bases between. Germline CDR1 is KGHSH and CDR2 is LQKENI. CDR3 length equals 17 residues. CDR3 residues: CASSSIGVAGLTYEQYF. The CDR3 DNA reads as TGTGCCAGCTCATCGATCGGGGTTGCGGGTCTTACCTACGAGCAGTACTTC.

The chain uses TRBV29-1 and TRBJ2-5; D call uncertain. This CDR3 has 12 residues. Trimming pared 8 bases from V and 0 bases from J, leaving 10 bases between. Germline assignment: CDR1 SQVTM and CDR2 ANQGSEA. The DNA of the CDR3 is TGCAGCTCCTTACTTTACCAAGAGACCCAGTACTTC. Residues: CSSLLYQETQYF.

This rearrangement joins TRBV5-1 to TRBJ2-7; 9 positions match TRBD2. This CDR3 has 13 amino acids. CDR1 is SGHRS, CDR2 YFSETQ, per germline. V shed 5 bases, J shed 4 bases, and the junction held 4 bases outside the gene matches. Written as DNA, the CDR3 is TGCGCCAGCAGTGGGCTAGCGGGATACGAGCAGTACTTC. Its translation is CASSGLAGYEQYF.

This clone appeared a single time. The chain links TRBV6-5 to TRBJ2-1, with TRBD1 identical over 7 bases. There are 15 residues in the CDR3. V trimming: 2 bases; J trimming: 4 bases; junction bases outside the gene matches: 5. CDR1 and CDR2 (germline): MNHEY, SVGAGI. CDR3 nucleotide sequence: TGTGCCAGCAGTTACCTGCCAGGGGGATACAATGAGCAGTTCTTC. Translating gives CASSYLPGGYNEQFF.

The chain recombines TRBV13 with TRBJ2-2; 10 bases align to TRBD1. This CDR3 is 16 amino acids long. CDR1 is PRHDT and CDR2 is FYEKMQ in the germline V gene (reference sequence). V lost 2 bases and J lost 2; bases outside the gene matches: 2. CDR3: CASSLRTGGNTGELFF. The CDR3 DNA reads as TGTGCCAGCAGCTTAAGGACAGGGGGTAACACCGGGGAGCTGTTTTTT.

In its sample, this clone ranks as medium-sized. The chain couples TRBV18 to TRBJ1-2; TRBD1 aligns across 7 bases. The ends lost 3 bases at V and 1 base at J; junction bases unmatched: 5. The CDR3 has 15 residues. Germline CDR1 reads KGHSH; CDR2 reads LQKENI. DNA of the CDR3: TGTGCCAGCTCACCGACAGGGTCCGATAACTATGGCTACACCTTC. Protein product: CASSPTGSDNYGYTF.

The chain is built from TRBV5-1 and TRBJ1-1; D gene ambiguous. The V gene's germline CDR1 is SGHRS and CDR2 YFSETQ. Trimming shortened V by 2 bases and J by 1 base, and 6 bases separated the two germline ends. The CDR3 sequence is 13 residues long. CDR3 DNA sequence: TGCGCCAGCAGCTTAATAGCGAACACTGAAGCTTTCTTT. Translation gives CASSLIANTEAFF.

The V gene is TRBV7-2, the J gene TRBJ1-5; TRBD1 aligns across 12 bases. The length of the CDR3 is 16 residues. The junction had 2 bases not matched to a gene; V was cut back by 1 base and J by 4 bases. CDR1 is SGHTA and CDR2 is FQGNSA in the germline V gene. Written as DNA, the CDR3 is TGTGCCAGCAGCTTAGTGGGACAGGGGGCAAATCAGCCCCAGCATTTT. This gives the protein CASSLVGQGANQPQHF.

The chain employs TRBV7-2 and TRBJ2-1; D possibly corresponds to TRBD1 (5 bases). Germline V gene sequence: CDR1 SGHTA, CDR2 FQGNSA. The CDR3 is made up of 13 amino acids. V dropped 5 bases and J dropped 2 bases, with 7 bases sitting between them. CDR3 protein: CASSAGTYNEQFF. The CDR3 DNA follows: TGTGCCAGCAGCGCAGGGACCTACAATGAGCAGTTCTTC.

This clone was observed once. The chain recombines TRBV14 with TRBJ2-3; D unclear. The CDR3 totals 14 residues. Trimming removed 4 bases at V and 6 bases at J, with 14 bases between. Germline V CDR1 and CDR2: SGHDN, FVKESK. The CDR3 loop is CASSPPFGWDTQYF. The CDR3 DNA reads as TGTGCCAGCAGCCCCCCATTTGGGTGGGATACGCAGTATTTT.

This clone was recorded once. The rearrangement links TRBV6-6 to TRBJ2-1; D unclear. Germline V gene lookup returns CDR1 MNHNY and CDR2 SVGAGI (reference sequence). Trimming stripped 8 bases from V and 4 bases from J, with 12 bases between. The CDR3 is 13 amino acids. In DNA form, the CDR3 reads TGTGCCAGCTTTGGGTCCGGATACAATGAGCAGTTCTTC. Protein: CASFGSGYNEQFF.

This rearrangement joins TRBV2 to TRBJ1-1, with a possible D match to TRBD1 (5 bases). CDR1 is SNHLY and CDR2 is FYNNEI in the germline V gene. Trimming shortened V by 3 bases and J by 3 bases, and 11 bases separated the two germline ends. This CDR3 spans 14 amino acids. The chain's CDR3 is CASSDGGVYTEAFF. The CDR3 nucleotides read TGTGCCAGCAGTGATGGGGGGGTTTACACTGAAGCTTTCTTT.

This clone was recorded once. This chain links TRBV30 with TRBJ1-6; D uncertain. Trimming removed 3 bases at V and 4 bases at J, with 16 bases between. Germline V gives CDR1 GTSNPN, CDR2 SVGIG (reference sequence). The length of the CDR3 is 16 residues. The CDR3 sequence: CAWSPVTTFYNSPLHF. The CDR3 DNA is TGTGCCTGGAGCCCCGTCACCACCTTTTATAATTCACCCCTCCACTTT.

The chain joins TRBV2 to TRBJ2-3; D might be TRBD2 (7 bases). V was pared by 4 bases and J by 4 bases, with 15 bases between. The CDR3 sequence is 15 residues long. Germline CDR1 is SNHLY and CDR2 is FYNNEI. The CDR3 loop is CASSVKGGGADTQYF. In DNA form, the CDR3 reads TGTGCCAGCAGTGTTAAAGGGGGGGGCGCAGATACGCAGTATTTT.

In its sample, this clone is medium-sized. The CDR3 nucleotides are TGCAGCGTTGAAGATTCCCTTTTAGCGGGAGGGCTGAATGAGCAGTTCTTC. Its translation is CSVEDSLLAGGLNEQFF. The genes are TRBV29-1 and TRBJ2-1; TRBD2 aligns across 11 bases. The CDR3 contains 17 residues. V lost 0 bases, J lost 7 bases, and 11 bases stayed unmatched. Germline-derived CDR1 and CDR2 are SQVTM and ANQGSEA.

The genes are TRBV19 and TRBJ2-1; TRBD2 matches 8 bases. CDR1 LNHDA and CDR2 SQIVND come from the germline V gene (reference sequence). The junction had 7 bases not matched to a gene; V was cut back by 3 bases and J by 0 bases. CDR3 length equals 17 residues. The CDR3 region is CASSMARGGTSYNEQFF. CDR3 sequence (DNA): TGTGCCAGTAGTATGGCTCGGGGGGGGACCTCCTACAATGAGCAGTTCTTC.

The chain employs TRBV11-2 and TRBJ2-2; no definite D call. Trimming stripped 1 base from V and 5 bases from J, with 17 bases between. This CDR3 is 17 amino acids long. Germline V gene sequence: CDR1 SGHAT, CDR2 FQNNGV. DNA for the CDR3: TGTGCCAGCAGCTTAGGCCCCGGGTACACACCGACCGGGGAGCTGTTTTTT. Its translation is CASSLGPGYTPTGELFF.

This chain uses TRBV2 with TRBJ2-2, with 9 positions matching TRBD1. The CDR3 has 14 amino acids. CDR1 is SNHLY, CDR2 FYNNEI, per germline. Unmatched junction bases numbered 4, after V lost 8 bases and J lost 3 bases. The CDR3 region is CASRDRVYTGELFF. The CDR3 DNA follows: TGTGCCAGCCGGGACAGGGTTTACACCGGGGAGCTGTTTTTT.

The rearrangement uses TRBV29-1 and TRBJ1-1; possible D gene TRBD1, 5 bases. The CDR3 is 12 residues long. Looked up from germline, CDR1 is SQVTM and CDR2 is ANQGSEA. Trimming shortened V by 6 bases and J by 4 bases, and 12 bases separated the two germline ends. CDR3 protein: CSVGERGTEAFF. The CDR3 nucleotides read TGCAGCGTCGGGGAAAGGGGCACTGAAGCTTTCTTT.

In DNA, the CDR3 is TGTGCCAGCAGTGTCGGGAGGAGGGGCCAGCCCCAGCATTTT. Protein sequence: CASSVGRRGQPQHF. The chain couples TRBV2 to TRBJ1-5; D perhaps matches TRBD1 (5 bases). CDR3 size: 14 residues. Looked up from germline, CDR1 is SNHLY and CDR2 is FYNNEI. V gave up 4 bases and J gave up 7 bases, with 14 bases separating them.

This rearrangement joins TRBV9 to TRBJ2-3, with TRBD1 as a possible D gene (6 bases). With 3 bases removed from V and 2 bases from J, the gap between germline ends came to 10 bases. The germline V gene encodes CDR1 SGDLS and CDR2 YYNGEE. This CDR3 has 14 amino acids. The CDR3 nucleotides are TGTGCCAGCAGCGCACAGGGATACACAGATACGCAGTATTTT. Its translation: CASSAQGYTDTQYF.